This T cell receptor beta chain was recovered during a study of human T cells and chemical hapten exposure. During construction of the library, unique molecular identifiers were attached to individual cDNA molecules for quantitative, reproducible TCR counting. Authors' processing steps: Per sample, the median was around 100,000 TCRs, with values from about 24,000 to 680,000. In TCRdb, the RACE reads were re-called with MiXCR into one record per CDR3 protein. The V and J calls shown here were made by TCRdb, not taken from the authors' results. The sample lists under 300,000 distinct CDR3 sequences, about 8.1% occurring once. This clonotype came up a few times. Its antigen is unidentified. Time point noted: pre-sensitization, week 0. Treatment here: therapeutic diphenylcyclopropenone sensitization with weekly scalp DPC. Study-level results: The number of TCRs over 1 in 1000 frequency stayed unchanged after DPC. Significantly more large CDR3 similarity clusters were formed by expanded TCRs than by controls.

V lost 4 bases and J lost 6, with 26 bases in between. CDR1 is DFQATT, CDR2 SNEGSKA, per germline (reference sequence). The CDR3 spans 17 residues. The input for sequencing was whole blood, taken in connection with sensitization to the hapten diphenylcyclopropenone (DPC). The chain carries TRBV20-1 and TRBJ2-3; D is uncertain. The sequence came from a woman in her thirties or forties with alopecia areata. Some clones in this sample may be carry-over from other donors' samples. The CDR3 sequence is CSAMSGLRSDILDTQYF. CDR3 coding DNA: TGCAGTGCTATGAGTGGTTTGAGAAGCGACATTTTGGATACGCAGTATTTT.